This T cell receptor beta chain was captured by sequencing in a study of OX40 agonist ivuxolimab in advanced cancers. Study at large: Having had anti-PD-1, anti-PD-L1 or anti-CTLA-4 therapy before was allowed, and 40% to 45% had some.

Trimming removed 2 bases from V and 7 bases from J; junction bases left unmatched: 0. Germline values: CDR1 MDHEN, CDR2 SYDVKM. The CDR3 consists of 14 residues. The repertoire was sequenced with immunoSEQ multiplex PCR; TCRdb's copy has only in-frame clones and lacks some. The sample has 95,000 to 100,000 clones, about four fifths seen once. The chain carries TRBV28 and TRBJ1-6, with 9 bases identical to TRBD1. Sequences were derived from CD4+ or CD8+ T cells sorted from blood, sampled in a trial of the OX40 agonist ivuxolimab. The TCR originated in an adult with an advanced solid tumor such as melanoma, head and neck, liver or kidney cancer. The CDR3: CASSLGQGNSPLHF. CDR3 DNA sequence: TGTGCCAGCAGTTTAGGACAGGGGAATTCACCCCTCCACTTT.